This record concerns one TCR beta chain sequence. CDR1 is MNHEY and CDR2 is SVGAGI in the germline V gene. Trimming removed 0 bases at V and 6 bases at J, with 14 bases between. The CDR3 has 15 amino acids. This entry belongs to a study of intratumoral heterogeneity in liver cancer. Across the study: Patients were mostly male, median age about 69 years.

No macroscopic necrosis or hemorrhage was seen in sampled areas. Method: immunoSEQ multiplex PCR; TCRdb's copy keeps in-frame clones and lacks some. The table has just over 20,000 clones, around 73% seen once. The specimen was tumor-adjacent normal tissue, collected before any cancer treatment. This chain connects TRBV6-5 to TRBJ2-5; D may be TRBD1 or TRBD2 (5 bases each). The sequence came from a woman in her 70s with hepatocellular carcinoma. CDR3 bases: TGTGCCAGCAGTTACTCGAATTTGGGGACGCAGACCCAGTACTTC. Protein sequence: CASSYSNLGTQTQYF.